The source of this TCR beta chain is a study of T-cell memory formation after mild COVID-19. Findings of the study overall: Pre-infection memory carried some responding clones, suggesting that cross-reactive memory joined. Mainly in CM and EM were contracting CD4+ clones; CD8+ were in EMRA.

One entry per CDR3 protein results from TCRdb running MiXCR on the 5' RACE reads. The table lists approximately 340,000 distinct CDR3 sequences, over 10% of them singletons. This CDR3 is built from 15 residues. Looked up from germline, CDR1 is SGDLS and CDR2 is YYNGEE. V gave up 3 bases and J gave up 4 bases, with 17 bases separating them. This clonotype was picked up a small number of times. The antigen remains unidentified. Input material: PBMCs or a T cell subset sorted from them (not recorded which). The chain has TRBV9 and TRBJ2-7; possible D gene TRBD2, 6 bases. The sequence was obtained from a young man who had mild COVID-19 (a few samples of this study predate the infection). Cell type and time point are not known. The CDR3 DNA reads TGTGCCAGCAGCGCGGAACCGGGAGCCCTTTACGAGCAGTACTTC. The encoded protein is CASSAEPGALYEQYF.